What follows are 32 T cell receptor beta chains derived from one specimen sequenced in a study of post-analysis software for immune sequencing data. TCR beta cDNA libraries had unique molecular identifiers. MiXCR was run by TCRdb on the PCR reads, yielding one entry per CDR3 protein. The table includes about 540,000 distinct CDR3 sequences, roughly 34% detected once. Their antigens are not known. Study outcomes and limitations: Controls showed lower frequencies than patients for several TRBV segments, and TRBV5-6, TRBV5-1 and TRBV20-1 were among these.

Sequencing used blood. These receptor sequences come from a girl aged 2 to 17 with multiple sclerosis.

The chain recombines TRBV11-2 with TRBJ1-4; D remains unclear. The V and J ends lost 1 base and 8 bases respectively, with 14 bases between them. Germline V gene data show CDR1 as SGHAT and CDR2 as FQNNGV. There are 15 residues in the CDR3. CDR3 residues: CASSLGFLLSEKLFF. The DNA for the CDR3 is TGTGCCAGCAGCTTAGGGTTCCTTCTGTCGGAAAAACTGTTTTTT.

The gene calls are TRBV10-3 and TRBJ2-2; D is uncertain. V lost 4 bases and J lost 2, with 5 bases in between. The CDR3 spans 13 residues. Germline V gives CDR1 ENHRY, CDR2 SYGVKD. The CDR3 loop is CAISGVNTGELFF. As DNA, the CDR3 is TGTGCCATCAGTGGAGTCAACACCGGGGAGCTGTTTTTT.

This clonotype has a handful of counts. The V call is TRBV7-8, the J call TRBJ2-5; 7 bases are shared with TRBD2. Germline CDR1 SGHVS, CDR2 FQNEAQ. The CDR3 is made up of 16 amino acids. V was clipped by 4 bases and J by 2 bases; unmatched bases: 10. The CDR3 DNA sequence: TGTGCCAGCAGCTCGGGCCGGGACTACGCTCAAGAGACCCAGTACTTC. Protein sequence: CASSSGRDYAQETQYF. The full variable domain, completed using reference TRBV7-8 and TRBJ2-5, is GAGVSQSPRYKVAKRGQDVALRCDPISGHVSLFWYQQALGQGPEFLTYFQNEAQLDKSGLPSDRFFAERPEGSVSTLKIQRTQQEDSAVYLCASSSGRDYAQETQYFGPGTRLLVL.

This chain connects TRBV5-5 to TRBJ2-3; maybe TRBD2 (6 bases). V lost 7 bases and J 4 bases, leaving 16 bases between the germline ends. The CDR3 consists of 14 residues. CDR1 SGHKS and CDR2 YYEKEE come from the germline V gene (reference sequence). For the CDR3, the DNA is TGTGCCAGCTTACGATCCGGGAGCGCAGATACGCAGTATTTT. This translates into CASLRSGSADTQYF.

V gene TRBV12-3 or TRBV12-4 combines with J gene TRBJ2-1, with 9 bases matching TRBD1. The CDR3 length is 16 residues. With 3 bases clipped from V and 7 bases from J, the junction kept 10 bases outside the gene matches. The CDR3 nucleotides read TGTGCCAGCAGTTTGGGGGACAGGGTGGGTGCGAATGAGCAGTTCTTC. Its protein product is CASSLGDRVGANEQFF.

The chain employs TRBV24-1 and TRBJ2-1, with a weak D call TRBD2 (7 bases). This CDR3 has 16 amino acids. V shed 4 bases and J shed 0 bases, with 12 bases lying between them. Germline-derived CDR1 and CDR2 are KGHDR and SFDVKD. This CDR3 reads CATSELGGASYNEQFF. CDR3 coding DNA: TGTGCCACCAGTGAGTTAGGGGGGGCCTCCTACAATGAGCAGTTCTTC.

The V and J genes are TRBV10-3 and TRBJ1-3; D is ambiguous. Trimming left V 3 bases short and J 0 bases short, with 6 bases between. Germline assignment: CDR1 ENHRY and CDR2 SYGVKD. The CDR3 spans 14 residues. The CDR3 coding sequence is TGTGCCATCAGTGACAGGACCTCTGGAAACACCATATATTTT. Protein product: CAISDRTSGNTIYF.

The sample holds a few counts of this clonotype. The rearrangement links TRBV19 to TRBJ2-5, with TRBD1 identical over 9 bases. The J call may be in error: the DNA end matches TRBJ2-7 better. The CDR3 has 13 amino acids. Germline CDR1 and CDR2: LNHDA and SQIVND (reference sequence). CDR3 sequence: CASSMTGGNEQYF. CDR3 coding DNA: TGTGCCAGTAGTATGACAGGGGGGAACGAGCAGTACTTC.

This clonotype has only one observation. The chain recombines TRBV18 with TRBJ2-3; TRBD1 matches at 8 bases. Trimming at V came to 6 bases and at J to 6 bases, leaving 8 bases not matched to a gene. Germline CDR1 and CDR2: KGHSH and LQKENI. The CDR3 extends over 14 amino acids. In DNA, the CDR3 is TGTGCCAGCTCCCAGGGGGCCCAGTTGGATACGCAGTATTTT. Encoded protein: CASSQGAQLDTQYF.

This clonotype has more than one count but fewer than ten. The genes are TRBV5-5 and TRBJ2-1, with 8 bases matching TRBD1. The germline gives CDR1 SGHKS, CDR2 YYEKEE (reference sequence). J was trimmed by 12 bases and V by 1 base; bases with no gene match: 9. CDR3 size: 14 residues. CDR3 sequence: CASSLLFDRGSQFF. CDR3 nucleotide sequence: TGTGCCAGCAGCTTGCTTTTTGACAGGGGATCGCAGTTCTTC.

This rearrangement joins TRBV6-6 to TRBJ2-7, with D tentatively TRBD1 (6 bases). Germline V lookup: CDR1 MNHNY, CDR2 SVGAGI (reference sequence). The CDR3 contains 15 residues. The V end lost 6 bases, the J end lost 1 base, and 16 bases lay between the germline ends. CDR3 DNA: TGTGCCAGCAGCCCCGTGGGGGCCCCTTCCTACGAGCAGTACTTC. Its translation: CASSPVGAPSYEQYF.

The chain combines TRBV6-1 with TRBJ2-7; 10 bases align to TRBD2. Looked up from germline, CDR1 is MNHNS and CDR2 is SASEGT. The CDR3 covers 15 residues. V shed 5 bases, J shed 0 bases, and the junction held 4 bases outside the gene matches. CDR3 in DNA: TGTGCCAGCAGTTCCCTAGCGGGGGTCTCCTACGAGCAGTACTTC. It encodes CASSSLAGVSYEQYF.

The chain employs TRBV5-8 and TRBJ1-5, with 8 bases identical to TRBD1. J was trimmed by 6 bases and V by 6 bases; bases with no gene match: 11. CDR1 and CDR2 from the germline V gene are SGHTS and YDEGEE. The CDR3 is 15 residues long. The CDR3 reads CASTSFWTGTQPQHF. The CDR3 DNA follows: TGTGCCAGCACTTCCTTTTGGACAGGGACTCAGCCCCAGCATTTT.

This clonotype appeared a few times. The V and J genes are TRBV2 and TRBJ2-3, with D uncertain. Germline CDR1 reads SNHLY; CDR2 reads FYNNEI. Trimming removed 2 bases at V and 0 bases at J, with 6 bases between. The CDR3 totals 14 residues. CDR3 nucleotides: TGTGCCAGCAGTGAATCGTGGAGCACAGATACGCAGTATTTT. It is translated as CASSESWSTDTQYF.

DNA of the CDR3: TGTGCCAGCAGCCAAGACGTGGAGGCAGATACGCAGTATTTT. Protein sequence: CASSQDVEADTQYF. The rearrangement joins TRBV3-1 to TRBJ2-3; TRBD2 might be the D (5 bases). Germline CDR1 reads LGHDT; CDR2 reads YNNKEL (reference sequence). The CDR3 loop spans 14 amino acids. Between the trimmed V and J ends, which lost 0 bases and 4 bases, there was a span of 8 bases.

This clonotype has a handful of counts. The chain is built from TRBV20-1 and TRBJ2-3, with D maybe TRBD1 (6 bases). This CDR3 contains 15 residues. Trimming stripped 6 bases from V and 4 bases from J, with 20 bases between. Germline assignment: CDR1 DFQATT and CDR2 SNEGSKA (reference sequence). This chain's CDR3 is CSAPMGQGWSDTQYF. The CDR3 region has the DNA TGCAGTGCCCCTATGGGGCAGGGGTGGTCAGATACGCAGTATTTT.

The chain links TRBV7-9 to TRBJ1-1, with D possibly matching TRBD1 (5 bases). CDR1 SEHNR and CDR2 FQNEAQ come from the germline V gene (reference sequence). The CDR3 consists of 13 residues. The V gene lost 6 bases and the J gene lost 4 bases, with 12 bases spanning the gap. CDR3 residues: CASRDQGSTEAFF. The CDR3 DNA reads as TGTGCCAGCAGGGACCAGGGAAGCACTGAAGCTTTCTTT. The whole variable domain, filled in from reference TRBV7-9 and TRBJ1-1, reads DTGVSQNPRHKITKRGQNVTFRCDPISEHNRLYWYRQTLGQGPEFLTYFQNEAQLEKSRLLSDRFSAERPKGSFSTLEIQRTEQGDSAMYLCASRDQGSTEAFFGQGTRLTVV.

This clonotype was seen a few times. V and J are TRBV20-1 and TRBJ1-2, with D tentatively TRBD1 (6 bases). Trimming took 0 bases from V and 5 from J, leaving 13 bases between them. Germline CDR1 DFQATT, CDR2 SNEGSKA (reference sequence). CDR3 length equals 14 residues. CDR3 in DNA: TGCAGTGCTAGAGAGACACGGAGGGGGTATGGCTACACCTTC. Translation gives CSARETRRGYGYTF.

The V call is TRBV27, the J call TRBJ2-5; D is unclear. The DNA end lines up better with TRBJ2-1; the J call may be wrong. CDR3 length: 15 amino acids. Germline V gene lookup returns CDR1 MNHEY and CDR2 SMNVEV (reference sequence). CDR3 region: CASSLGAAFQETQFF. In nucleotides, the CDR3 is TGTGCCAGCAGTCTTGGAGCAGCCTTCCAAGAGACCCAGTTCTTC.

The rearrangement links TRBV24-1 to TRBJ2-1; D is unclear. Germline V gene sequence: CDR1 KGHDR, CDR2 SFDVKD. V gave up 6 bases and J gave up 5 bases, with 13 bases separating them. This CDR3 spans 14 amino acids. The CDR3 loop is CATSRDWRDNEQFF. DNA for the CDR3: TGTGCCACCAGTCGTGATTGGCGAGACAATGAGCAGTTCTTC.

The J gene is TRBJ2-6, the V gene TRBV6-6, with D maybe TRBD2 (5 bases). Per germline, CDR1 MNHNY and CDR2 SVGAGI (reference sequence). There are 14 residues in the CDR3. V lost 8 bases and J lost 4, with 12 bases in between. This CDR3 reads CASEPPGGANVLTF. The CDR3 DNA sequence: TGTGCCAGCGAGCCCCCGGGGGGGGCCAACGTCCTGACTTTC.

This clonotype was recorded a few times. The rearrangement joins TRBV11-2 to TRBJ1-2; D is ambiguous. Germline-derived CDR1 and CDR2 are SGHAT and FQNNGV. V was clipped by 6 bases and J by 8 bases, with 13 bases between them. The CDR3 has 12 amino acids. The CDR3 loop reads CASRQQFGGYTF. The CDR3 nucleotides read TGTGCCAGCAGACAACAGTTCGGAGGCTACACCTTC.

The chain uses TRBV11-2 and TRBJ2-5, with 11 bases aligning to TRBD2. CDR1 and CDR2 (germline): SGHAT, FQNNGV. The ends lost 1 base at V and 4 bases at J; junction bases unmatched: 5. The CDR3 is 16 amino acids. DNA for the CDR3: TGTGCCAGCAGCTTAGTAGCGGGGGGGTGGGGAGAGACCCAGTACTTC. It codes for CASSLVAGGWGETQYF.

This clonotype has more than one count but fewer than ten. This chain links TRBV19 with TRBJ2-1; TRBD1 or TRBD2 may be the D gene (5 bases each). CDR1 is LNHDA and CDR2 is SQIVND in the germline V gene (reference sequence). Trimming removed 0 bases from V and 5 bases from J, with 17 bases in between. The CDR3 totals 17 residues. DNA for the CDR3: TGTGCCAGTAGTATAGATCATTCGTGGGGGTCGGACAATGAGCAGTTCTTC. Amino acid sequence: CASSIDHSWGSDNEQFF.

The CDR3 is CSADLRQGGGEKLFF. The CDR3 nucleotides read TGCAGTGCCGACCTTCGACAGGGGGGAGGTGAAAAACTGTTTTTT. The V and J genes are TRBV20-1 and TRBJ1-4; 9 bases match TRBD1. This CDR3 has 15 amino acids. Germline loops: CDR1 DFQATT, CDR2 SNEGSKA (reference sequence). V shed 6 bases and J 7 bases; nucleotides not matched to a gene: 12.

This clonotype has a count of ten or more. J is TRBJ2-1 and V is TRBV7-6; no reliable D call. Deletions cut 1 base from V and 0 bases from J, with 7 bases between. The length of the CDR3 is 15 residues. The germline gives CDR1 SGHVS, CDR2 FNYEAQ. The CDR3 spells CASSLVGYSYNEQFF. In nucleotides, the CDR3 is TGTGCCAGCAGCTTAGTTGGGTACTCCTACAATGAGCAGTTCTTC.

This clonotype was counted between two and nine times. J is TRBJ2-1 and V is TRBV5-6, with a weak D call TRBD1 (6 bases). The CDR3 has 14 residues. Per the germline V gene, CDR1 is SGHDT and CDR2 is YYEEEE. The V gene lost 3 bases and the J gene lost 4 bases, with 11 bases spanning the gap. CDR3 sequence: CASSWGHHYNEQFF. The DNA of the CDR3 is TGTGCCAGCAGCTGGGGACACCATTACAATGAGCAGTTCTTC.

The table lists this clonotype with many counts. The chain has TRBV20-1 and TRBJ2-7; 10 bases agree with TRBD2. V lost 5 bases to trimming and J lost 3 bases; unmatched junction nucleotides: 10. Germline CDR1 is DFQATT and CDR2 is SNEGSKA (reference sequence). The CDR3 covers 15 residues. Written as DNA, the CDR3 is TGCAGTGCTCTACGGGCCGAGCGGGGGGGCTACGAGCAGTACTTC. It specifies CSALRAERGGYEQYF.

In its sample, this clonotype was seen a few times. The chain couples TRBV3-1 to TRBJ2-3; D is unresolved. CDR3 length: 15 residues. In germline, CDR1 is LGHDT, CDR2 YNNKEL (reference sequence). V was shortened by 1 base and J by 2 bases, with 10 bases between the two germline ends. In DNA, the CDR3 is TGTGCCAGCAGCCAAGGACGGCGTAACACAGATACGCAGTATTTT. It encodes CASSQGRRNTDTQYF.

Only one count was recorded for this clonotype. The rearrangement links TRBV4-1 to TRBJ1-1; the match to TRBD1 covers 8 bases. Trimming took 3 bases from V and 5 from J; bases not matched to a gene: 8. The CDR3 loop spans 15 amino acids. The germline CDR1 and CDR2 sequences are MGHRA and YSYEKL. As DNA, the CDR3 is TGCGCCAGCAGCCAGGACAGGGAAGGGAGAACTGAAGCTTTCTTT. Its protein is CASSQDREGRTEAFF.

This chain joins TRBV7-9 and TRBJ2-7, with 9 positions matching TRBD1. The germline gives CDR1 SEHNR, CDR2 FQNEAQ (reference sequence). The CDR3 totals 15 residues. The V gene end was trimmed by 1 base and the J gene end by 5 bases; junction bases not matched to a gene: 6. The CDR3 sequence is CASSLGGTGTHEQYF. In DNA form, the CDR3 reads TGTGCCAGCAGCTTAGGAGGGACAGGGACCCACGAGCAGTACTTC.

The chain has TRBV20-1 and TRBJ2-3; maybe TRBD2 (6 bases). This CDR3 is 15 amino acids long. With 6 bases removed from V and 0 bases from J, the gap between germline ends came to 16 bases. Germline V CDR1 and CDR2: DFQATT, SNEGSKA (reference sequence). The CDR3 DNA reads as TGCAGTGCATCAGGGAGGTTCTCAAGCACAGATACGCAGTATTTT. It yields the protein CSASGRFSSTDTQYF.